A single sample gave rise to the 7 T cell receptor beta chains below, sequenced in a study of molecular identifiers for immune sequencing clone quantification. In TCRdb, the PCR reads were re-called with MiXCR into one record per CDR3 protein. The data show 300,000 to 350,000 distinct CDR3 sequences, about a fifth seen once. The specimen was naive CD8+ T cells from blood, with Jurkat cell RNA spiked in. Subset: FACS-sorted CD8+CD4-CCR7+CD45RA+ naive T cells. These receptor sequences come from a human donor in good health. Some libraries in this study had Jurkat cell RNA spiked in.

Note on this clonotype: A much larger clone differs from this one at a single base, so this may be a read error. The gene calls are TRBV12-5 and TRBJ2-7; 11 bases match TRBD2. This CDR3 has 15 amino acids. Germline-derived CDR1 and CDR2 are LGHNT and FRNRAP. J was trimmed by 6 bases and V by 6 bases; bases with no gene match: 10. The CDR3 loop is CASGPVSGGACEQYF. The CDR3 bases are TGTGCTAGTGGCCCCGTTAGCGGGGGGGCCTGCGAGCAGTACTTC.

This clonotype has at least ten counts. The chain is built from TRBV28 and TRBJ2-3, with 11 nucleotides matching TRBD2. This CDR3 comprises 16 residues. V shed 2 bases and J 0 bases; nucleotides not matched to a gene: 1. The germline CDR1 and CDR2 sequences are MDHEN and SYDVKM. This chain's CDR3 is CASSLTSGSSTDTQYF. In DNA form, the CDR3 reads TGTGCCAGCAGTTTAACTAGCGGGAGTAGCACAGATACGCAGTATTTT.

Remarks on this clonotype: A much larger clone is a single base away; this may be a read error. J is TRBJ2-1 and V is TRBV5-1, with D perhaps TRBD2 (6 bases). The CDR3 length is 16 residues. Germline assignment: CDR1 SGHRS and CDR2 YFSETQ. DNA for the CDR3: TGCGCCAGCAGCTTGGTTAGCGGAAGCTCCTACGATGAGCAGTTCTTC. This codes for CASSLVSGSSYDEQFF.

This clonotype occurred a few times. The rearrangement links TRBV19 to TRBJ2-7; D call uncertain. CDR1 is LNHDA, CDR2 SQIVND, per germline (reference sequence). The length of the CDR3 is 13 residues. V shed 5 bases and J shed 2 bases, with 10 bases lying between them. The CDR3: CASSPATAYEQYF. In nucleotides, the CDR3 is TGTGCCAGTAGTCCTGCGACCGCCTACGAGCAGTACTTC.

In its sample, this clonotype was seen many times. DNA for the CDR3: TGTGCCAGCAGCGTAGGACTAGCTTCTTGGACAGATACGCAGTATTTT. Translation gives CASSVGLASWTDTQYF. V and J are TRBV9 and TRBJ2-3, with 7 positions matching TRBD2. The CDR3 consists of 16 residues. Losses at the gene ends were 0 bases for V and 3 bases for J; bases not matched to a gene: 7. Germline CDR1 is SGDLS and CDR2 is YYNGEE.

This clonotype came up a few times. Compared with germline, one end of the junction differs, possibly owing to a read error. CDR3 region: CASSDGAYDEQFF. In nucleotides, the CDR3 is TGTGCCAGCAGTGACGGGGCCTACGATGAGCAGTTCTTC. V usage is TRBV2 and J usage is TRBJ2-1; the D call may be TRBD1 or TRBD2 (5 bases each). This CDR3 is built from 13 residues. Per germline, CDR1 SNHLY and CDR2 FYNNEI. The full variable domain, rest sourced from reference TRBV2 and TRBJ2-1, is EPEVTQTPSHQVTQMGQEVILRCVPISNHLYFYWYRQILGQKVEFLVSFYNNEISEKSEIFDDQFSVERPDGSNFTLKIRSTKLEDSAMYFCASSDGAYDEQFFGPGTRLTVL.

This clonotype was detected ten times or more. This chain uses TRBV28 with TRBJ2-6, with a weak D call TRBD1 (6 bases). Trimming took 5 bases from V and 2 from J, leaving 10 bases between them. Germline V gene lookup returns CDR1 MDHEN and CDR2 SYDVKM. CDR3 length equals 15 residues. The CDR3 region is CASSDYRAGANVLTF. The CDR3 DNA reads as TGTGCCAGCAGTGATTACAGGGCTGGGGCCAACGTCCTGACTTTC.